These 18 T cell receptor beta chains were all obtained from the same sample, sequenced in a study of blood T cell repertoires in COVID-19. Sequencing was performed with immunoSEQ multiplex PCR; in TCRdb, only in-frame clones are kept and a portion is missing. The sample records about 440,000 clones, roughly 85% being singletons. The sequenced sample was PBMCs or T cells enriched from blood (not recorded which). These receptors were taken from a woman between 18 and 29 years old with acute COVID-19.

This clone has just one count. The chain recombines TRBV2 with TRBJ2-4, with D possibly TRBD1 on 5 matching bases. Trimming removed 7 bases at V and 2 bases at J, with 15 bases between. The CDR3 covers 15 residues. Germline CDR1 SNHLY, CDR2 FYNNEI. The CDR3: CASTPSGKSKNIQYF. CDR3 in DNA: TGTGCCAGCACCCCCTCAGGGAAGTCCAAAAACATTCAGTACTTC. Drawing the rest from reference TRBV2 and TRBJ2-4, the complete variable domain is EPEVTQTPSHQVTQMGQEVILRCVPISNHLYFYWYRQILGQKVEFLVSFYNNEISEKSEIFDDQFSVERPDGSNFTLKIRSTKLEDSAMYFCASTPSGKSKNIQYFGAGTRLSVL.

The chain couples TRBV20-1 to TRBJ2-7; 11 bases are shared with TRBD2. The CDR3 contains 16 residues. V trimming: 3 bases; J trimming: 0 bases; junction bases outside the gene matches: 7. Germline lookup yields CDR1 DFQATT and CDR2 SNEGSKA (reference sequence). CDR3 DNA: TGCAGTGCTAGTAGCCCCACTAGCGGGGGCTCCTACGAGCAGTACTTC. Translation: CSASSPTSGGSYEQYF.

The chain joins TRBV27 to TRBJ2-7, with D perhaps TRBD1 (5 bases). The CDR3 extends over 13 amino acids. V was pared by 3 bases and J by 0 bases, with 6 bases between. Looked up from germline, CDR1 is MNHEY and CDR2 is SMNVEV (reference sequence). DNA of the CDR3: TGTGCCAGCAGTTTGGACAACTCCTACGAGCAGTACTTC. Protein: CASSLDNSYEQYF.

In this sample, this clone turned up a few times. The gene calls are TRBV6-2 or TRBV6-3 and TRBJ2-2, with D perhaps matching TRBD1 (6 bases). V was cut by 2 bases and J by 4 bases, with 11 bases left in between. The CDR3 contains 15 residues. The V gene's germline CDR1 is MNHEY and CDR2 SVGEGT. The CDR3 is CASSYTGSRTGELFF. CDR3 nucleotide sequence: TGTGCCAGCAGTTACACAGGGTCGCGCACCGGGGAGCTGTTTTTT.

The J gene is TRBJ2-1, the V gene TRBV2; D unresolved. This CDR3 is 13 amino acids long. Trimming pared 8 bases from V and 8 bases from J, leaving 16 bases between. Germline CDR1 and CDR2: SNHLY and FYNNEI. The CDR3 spells CASPRSPNDEQFF. DNA of the CDR3: TGTGCCAGCCCCCGGAGTCCGAATGATGAGCAGTTCTTC.

The gene calls are TRBV14 and TRBJ1-2; 9 nucleotides agree with TRBD1. CDR3 length equals 13 residues. The germline gives CDR1 SGHDN, CDR2 FVKESK. V lost 4 bases and J lost 8; bases outside the gene matches: 5. CDR3 nucleotides: TGTGCCAGCAGCCCCGGGACAGGGTGGGGCTACACCTTC. Translating it yields CASSPGTGWGYTF.

The V call is TRBV29-1, the J call TRBJ2-1; TRBD2 aligns across 8 bases. V lost 8 bases to trimming and J lost 8 bases; unmatched junction nucleotides: 11. Germline V CDR1 and CDR2: SQVTM, ANQGSEA. This CDR3 region has 13 residues. The CDR3 DNA sequence: TGCAGCCTCTCGAGGAGCGGGAGTTATGAGCAGTTCTTC. Amino acids: CSLSRSGSYEQFF.

As regards this clone: The same CDR3 also results from other DNA sequences found in this sample. The rearrangement joins TRBV6-2 or TRBV6-3 to TRBJ2-7; D remains unclear. Germline V gives CDR1 MNHEY, CDR2 SVGEGT. The V gene lost 3 bases and the J gene lost 1 base, with 7 bases spanning the gap. The CDR3 runs to 13 residues. The CDR3 DNA reads TGTGCCAGCAGTTATTCCCGTTCCTACGAGCAGTACTTC. Residues: CASSYSRSYEQYF.

The rearrangement joins TRBV9 to TRBJ1-2; D gene unclear. The CDR3 loop spans 13 amino acids. Per germline, CDR1 SGDLS and CDR2 YYNGEE. Trimming shortened V by 4 bases and J by 2 bases, and 9 bases separated the two germline ends. This chain's CDR3 is CASSLPGNYGYTF. CDR3 nucleotide sequence: TGTGCCAGCAGCCTTCCCGGGAACTATGGCTACACCTTC.

The V call is TRBV9, the J call TRBJ1-6; TRBD1 matches 8 bases. V gave up 3 bases and J gave up 10 bases; unmatched junction bases: 6. This CDR3 is 14 amino acids long. Germline lookup yields CDR1 SGDLS and CDR2 YYNGEE. The CDR3, as DNA: TGTGCCAGCAGCGCCGACAGGGGTCGCTCACCCCTCCACTTT. Its protein is CASSADRGRSPLHF. The entire variable domain, with the rest obtained from reference TRBV9 and TRBJ1-6, is as follows: DSGVTQTPKHLITATGQRVTLRCSPRSGDLSVYWYQQSLDQGLQFLIQYYNGEERAKGNILERFSAQQFPDLHSELNLSSLELGDSALYFCASSADRGRSPLHFGNGTRLTVT.

The chain links TRBV28 to TRBJ2-7; 9 bases line up with TRBD1. Germline V lookup: CDR1 MDHEN, CDR2 SYDVKM. Unmatched junction bases numbered 13, after V lost 1 base and J lost 0 bases. This CDR3 is built from 19 residues. The CDR3 is CASSLSGTGKGYRSYEQYF. In DNA form, the CDR3 reads TGTGCCAGCAGTTTATCCGGGACAGGGAAAGGATACCGCTCCTACGAGCAGTACTTC.

The rearrangement joins TRBV7-6 to TRBJ1-2; 8 bases are shared with TRBD1. This CDR3 is built from 13 residues. Germline CDR1 and CDR2: SGHVS and FNYEAQ. J lost 8 bases, V lost 2 bases, and 4 bases had no gene match. The CDR3 nucleotides read TGTGCCAGCAGCTTACAGGGGGCGCGAGGCTACACCTTC. Amino acid sequence: CASSLQGARGYTF.

The J gene is TRBJ1-1, the V gene TRBV30; TRBD1 matches at 7 bases. Trimming at V came to 3 bases and at J to 4 bases, leaving 5 bases not matched to a gene. This CDR3 contains 13 residues. CDR1 is GTSNPN, CDR2 SVGIG, per germline (reference sequence). CDR3 in DNA: TGTGCCTGGAGGGAGACAGGGACCACTGAAGCTTTCTTT. Translation: CAWRETGTTEAFF.

To note about this clone: Within the sample, other DNA sequences also encode this same CDR3. The chain has TRBV5-1 and TRBJ2-7, with 9 bases matching TRBD1. With V trimmed by 0 bases and J by 3 bases, 1 base remained unmatched. The CDR3 is made up of 14 amino acids. Germline CDR1 and CDR2: SGHRS and YFSETQ. The CDR3 bases are TGCGCCAGCAGCTTGGTGGGACAGGGCTACGAGCAGTACTTC. Its protein product is CASSLVGQGYEQYF.

The rearrangement links TRBV24-1 to TRBJ1-5; D call uncertain. Germline values: CDR1 KGHDR, CDR2 SFDVKD. This CDR3 is 16 amino acids long. V lost 9 bases and J lost 0, with 17 bases in between. The CDR3 protein is CATSPSGESSNQPQHF. For the CDR3, the DNA is TGTGCCACCTCTCCTTCAGGTGAGAGTAGCAATCAGCCCCAGCATTTT.

This chain uses TRBV30 with TRBJ1-2, with 7 bases that match TRBD1. CDR1 is GTSNPN, CDR2 SVGIG, per germline (reference sequence). Germline trimming cut 5 bases from V and 13 bases from J; bases unmatched to any gene: 10. The CDR3 extends over 11 amino acids. The CDR3 reads CAWVKGRTGTF. CDR3 DNA sequence: TGTGCCTGGGTAAAGGGACGGACAGGCACCTTC.

The chain uses TRBV11-2 and TRBJ2-1; a possible D gene is TRBD2 (6 bases). The V and J ends lost 0 bases and 6 bases respectively, with 6 bases between them. CDR3 length: 13 residues. Germline lookup yields CDR1 SGHAT and CDR2 FQNNGV. The CDR3 DNA follows: TGTGCCAGCAGCTTAGAGGAGGGCAATGAGCAGTTCTTC. This codes for CASSLEEGNEQFF.

The genes are TRBV5-8 and TRBJ1-2; no firm D call. The CDR3 covers 15 residues. Germline CDR1 and CDR2: SGHTS and YDEGEE. Deletions cut 0 bases from V and 3 bases from J, with 12 bases between. The CDR3 region is CASSLGATSHYGYTF. CDR3 bases: TGTGCCAGCAGCTTGGGGGCCACCTCCCACTATGGCTACACCTTC.